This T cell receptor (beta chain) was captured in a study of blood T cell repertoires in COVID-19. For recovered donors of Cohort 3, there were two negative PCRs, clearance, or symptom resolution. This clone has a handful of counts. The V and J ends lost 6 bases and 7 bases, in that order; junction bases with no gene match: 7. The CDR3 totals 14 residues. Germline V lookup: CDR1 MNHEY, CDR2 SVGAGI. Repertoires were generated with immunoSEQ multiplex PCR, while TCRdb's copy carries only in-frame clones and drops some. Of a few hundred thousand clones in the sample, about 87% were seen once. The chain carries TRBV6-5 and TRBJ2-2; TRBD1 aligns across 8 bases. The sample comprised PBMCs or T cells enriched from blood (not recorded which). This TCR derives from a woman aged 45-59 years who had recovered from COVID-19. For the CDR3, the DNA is TGTGCCAGCAGCGACGGACAGGGAATCGGGGAGCTGTTTTTT. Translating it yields CASSDGQGIGELFF.